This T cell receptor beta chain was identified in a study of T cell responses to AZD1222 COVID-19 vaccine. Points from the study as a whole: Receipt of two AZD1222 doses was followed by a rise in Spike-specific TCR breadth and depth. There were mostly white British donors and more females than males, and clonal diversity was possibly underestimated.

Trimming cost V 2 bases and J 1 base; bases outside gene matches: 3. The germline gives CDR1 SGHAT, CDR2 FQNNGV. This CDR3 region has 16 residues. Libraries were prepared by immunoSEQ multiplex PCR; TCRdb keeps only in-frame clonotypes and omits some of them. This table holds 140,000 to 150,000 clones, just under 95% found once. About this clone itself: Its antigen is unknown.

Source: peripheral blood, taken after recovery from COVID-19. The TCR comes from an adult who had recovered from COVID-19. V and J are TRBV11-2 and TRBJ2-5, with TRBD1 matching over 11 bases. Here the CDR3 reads CASSLRTGGLQETQYF. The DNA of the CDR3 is TGTGCCAGCAGCTTACGGACAGGGGGCCTCCAAGAGACCCAGTACTTC. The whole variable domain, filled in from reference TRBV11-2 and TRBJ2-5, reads EAGVAQSPRYKIIEKRQSVAFWCNPISGHATLYWYQQILGQGPKLLIQFQNNGVVDDSQLPKDRFSAERLKGVDSTLKIQPAKLEDSAVYLCASSLRTGGLQETQYFGPGTRLLVL.